One and the same sample provided the 23 T cell receptor beta chains below, sequenced in a study of CD8 T cells in Susac syndrome (dated by TCRdb to the late 2010s). Receptor amplification or capture employed the immunoSEQ multiplex PCR assay. RNA was extracted using the RNeasy kit, and roughly 0.5 to 1 ug of the RNA was reverse transcribed with random hexamers. TCRdb reanalyzed the raw reads on its own, using fastp at Q25 for trimming and MiXCR for clone calling, and kept in-frame beta chains. CDR3 protein sequences are deduplicated, and each keeps its most common genes and DNA. The sample contains 90,000 to 150,000 distinct CDR3 sequences, 90% to 95% of them found a single time. The leading ten clones occupy roughly 0.088% of the sample. The sequenced sample was CD4+ T cells from PBMCs. These receptors were obtained from a human donor with multiple sclerosis.

CDR3 DNA sequence: TGTGCCAGCAGCTTAGCCGAAGGTCGGGGGGGCCCAAATGAAAAACTGTTTTTT. It specifies CASSLAEGRGGPNEKLFF. The rearrangement joins TRBV7-9 to TRBJ1-4, with D perhaps matching TRBD1 (6 bases). The CDR3 has 18 amino acids. CDR1 and CDR2 (germline): SEHNR, FQNEAQ (reference sequence). Trimming took 0 bases from V and 5 from J, leaving 19 bases between them.

This clonotype was seen once. CDR3 protein: CAWVLGGYEQFF. CDR3 sequence (DNA): TGTGCCTGGGTACTTGGGGGCTATGAGCAGTTCTTC. V gene TRBV30 combines with J gene TRBJ2-1; tentative D call: TRBD1 (6 bases). V lost 5 bases to trimming and J lost 8 bases, with 13 bases between them. CDR1 is GTSNPN, CDR2 SVGIG, per germline (reference sequence). The CDR3 loop spans 12 amino acids.

The chain links TRBV5-4 to TRBJ1-2; TRBD1 agrees at 11 bases. Looked up from germline, CDR1 is SGHNT and CDR2 is YYREEE (reference sequence). Trimming cost V 0 bases and J 7 bases; bases outside gene matches: 8. CDR3 length: 16 residues. The CDR3 region is CASSLDPGQGAFGYTF. CDR3 nucleotide sequence: TGTGCCAGCAGCTTGGATCCTGGACAGGGGGCCTTTGGCTACACCTTC.

The V and J genes are TRBV28 and TRBJ1-4; D remains ambiguous. Germline CDR1 is MDHEN and CDR2 is SYDVKM. The CDR3 is made up of 11 amino acids. The V and J ends lost 3 bases and 11 bases respectively, with 7 bases between them. CDR3 amino acids: CASSFFSKLFF. CDR3 nucleotides: TGTGCCAGCAGTTTCTTTTCGAAACTGTTTTTT.

CDR3 sequence: CASSQSRISQGVCSNQPQHF. The CDR3 coding sequence is TGCGCCAGCAGTCAATCGCGGATCTCGCAGGGAGTATGTAGCAATCAGCCCCAGCATTTT. The V gene is TRBV23-1, the J gene TRBJ1-5; D possibly corresponds to TRBD1 (5 bases). TRBV23-1 is assigned to the ORF class and has an uncertain function. The V end was cut by 0 bases, the J end by 0 bases, with 21 bases between. CDR3 size: 20 residues.

The V and J genes are TRBV6-6 and TRBJ2-7, with 11 bases fitting TRBD1. The CDR3 length is 16 residues. V lost 6 bases to trimming and J lost 6 bases; unmatched junction nucleotides: 13. From germline, CDR1 is MNHNY and CDR2 SVGAGI (reference sequence). The CDR3 reads CASSEIPGTGGSEQYF. CDR3 in DNA: TGTGCCAGCAGCGAGATTCCCGGGACAGGGGGTTCCGAGCAGTACTTC.

The chain joins TRBV30 to TRBJ1-2; D call uncertain. The V end was cut by 0 bases, the J end by 0 bases, with 11 bases between. Germline CDR1 GTSNPN, CDR2 SVGIG (reference sequence). This CDR3 contains 15 residues. In DNA form, the CDR3 reads TGTGCCTGGAGTGTGAGTTCGGGAGCTAACTATGGCTACACCTTC. It translates to CAWSVSSGANYGYTF.

This chain links TRBV3-1 with TRBJ2-2; D is perhaps TRBD1 or TRBD2 (5 bases each). Trimming shortened V by 1 base and J by 5 bases, and 14 bases separated the two germline ends. The CDR3 runs 16 residues. CDR1 is LGHDT, CDR2 YNNKEL, per germline (reference sequence). The DNA for the CDR3 is TGTGCCAGCAGCCAAGTGGGGGAGCAGAATACCGGGGAGCTGTTTTTT. Its protein is CASSQVGEQNTGELFF.

This clonotype was counted once. This chain's CDR3 is CSARGTGGDPGRQPQHF. CDR3 bases: TGCAGTGCCCGGGGGACAGGGGGAGACCCTGGTCGACAGCCCCAGCATTTT. This chain links TRBV20-1 with TRBJ1-5; TRBD1 matches 11 bases. The CDR3 loop spans 17 amino acids. The V and J ends lost 6 bases and 7 bases, in that order; junction bases with no gene match: 17. Germline V gene lookup returns CDR1 DFQATT and CDR2 SNEGSKA (reference sequence).

The genes are TRBV29-1 and TRBJ1-5; D might be TRBD1 (6 bases). Trimming pared 7 bases from V and 4 bases from J, leaving 14 bases between. From germline, CDR1 is SQVTM and CDR2 ANQGSEA. The CDR3 has 13 amino acids. CDR3 coding DNA: TGCAGCGCCAGGGGTGGGCTGAATCAGCCCCAGCATTTT. This sequence encodes CSARGGLNQPQHF.

The chain carries TRBV15 and TRBJ2-1, with 8 bases identical to TRBD1. This CDR3 has 13 residues. Germline trimming cut 3 bases from V and 8 bases from J; bases unmatched to any gene: 3. Germline assignment: CDR1 LNHNV and CDR2 YYDKDF (reference sequence). CDR3 sequence reads: CATSRRTGHEQFF. The CDR3, as DNA: TGTGCCACCAGCAGGAGGACAGGGCATGAGCAGTTCTTC.

This chain links TRBV12-3 or TRBV12-4 with TRBJ2-6, with TRBD1 matching over 8 bases. CDR3 size: 15 residues. The V gene end was trimmed by 6 bases and the J gene end by 3 bases; junction bases not matched to a gene: 4. CDR3 loop: CASSPTGGGANVLTF. The CDR3 region has the DNA TGTGCCAGCAGCCCAACAGGGGGTGGGGCCAACGTCCTGACTTTC.

This rearrangement joins TRBV6-1 to TRBJ2-6; D is unresolved. From germline, CDR1 is MNHNS and CDR2 SASEGT. Trimming took off 7 bases at V and 0 bases at J, with 7 bases between the two ends. The CDR3 loop spans 14 amino acids. The CDR3 region has the DNA TGTGCCAGCATCTTGGACTCTGGGGCCAACGTCCTGACTTTC. Its translation: CASILDSGANVLTF.

The chain uses TRBV4-3 and TRBJ2-2; possibly TRBD2 for D (6 bases). CDR3 length: 13 amino acids. Germline-derived CDR1 and CDR2 are LGHNA and YSLEER. V lost 11 bases and J 2 bases, leaving 12 bases between the germline ends. CDR3 protein: CASQDYNTGELFF. CDR3 sequence (DNA): TGCGCCTCCCAGGACTATAACACCGGGGAGCTGTTTTTT.

V usage is TRBV9 and J usage is TRBJ2-3, with D tentatively TRBD2 (6 bases). CDR3 length: 15 residues. CDR1 is SGDLS, CDR2 YYNGEE, per germline. Trimming shortened V by 0 bases and J by 3 bases, and 11 bases separated the two germline ends. The CDR3 sequence: CASSVAGGATDTQYF. As DNA, the CDR3 is TGTGCCAGCAGCGTAGCGGGCGGGGCAACAGATACGCAGTATTTT.

The rearrangement joins TRBV6-5 to TRBJ2-7; TRBD1 matches 8 bases. Germline lookup yields CDR1 MNHEY and CDR2 SVGAGI. The CDR3 sequence is 15 residues long. Trimming took 5 bases from V and 4 from J; bases not matched to a gene: 10. This chain's CDR3 is CASSHRTGPAYEQYF. The DNA of the CDR3 is TGTGCCAGCAGTCACCGGACAGGGCCAGCGTACGAGCAGTACTTC.

This chain joins TRBV27 and TRBJ2-3; D ambiguous. The CDR3 length is 11 residues. Trimming pared 3 bases from V and 8 bases from J, leaving 6 bases between. CDR1 is MNHEY and CDR2 is SMNVEV in the germline V gene (reference sequence). The CDR3 is CASSLPPTQYF. CDR3 sequence (DNA): TGTGCCAGCAGTTTGCCCCCTACGCAGTATTTT.

This chain uses TRBV30 with TRBJ2-5; the D is unclear. Trimming took 1 base from V and 5 from J, leaving 8 bases between them. CDR3 size: 12 residues. CDR1 is GTSNPN and CDR2 is SVGIG in the germline V gene (reference sequence). CDR3 nucleotides: TGTGCCTGGAGTGCCTCATTGGAGACCCAGTACTTC. It is translated as CAWSASLETQYF.

The rearrangement joins TRBV5-4 to TRBJ1-6; D uncertain. The V end lost 1 base, the J end lost 10 bases, and 12 bases lay between the germline ends. Germline loops: CDR1 SGHNT, CDR2 YYREEE (reference sequence). The CDR3 consists of 14 residues. CDR3 amino acids: CASSLPIIGSPLHF. For the CDR3, the DNA is TGTGCCAGCAGCTTGCCGATAATCGGGTCACCCCTCCACTTT.

The CDR3 DNA follows: TGCAGTGCTAGCCAGGACACGGCAGTAAACATTCAGTACTTC. This codes for CSASQDTAVNIQYF. The chain carries TRBV20-1 and TRBJ2-4, with D maybe TRBD1 (5 bases). The CDR3 totals 14 residues. Looked up from germline, CDR1 is DFQATT and CDR2 is SNEGSKA (reference sequence). The ends were cut back, 3 bases at V and 6 bases at J, with 15 bases in the middle.

The chain recombines TRBV6-6 with TRBJ2-1; the D call may be TRBD1 or TRBD2 (6 bases each). Germline lookup yields CDR1 MNHNY and CDR2 SVGAGI (reference sequence). This CDR3 spans 14 amino acids. V dropped 6 bases and J dropped 5 bases, with 14 bases sitting between them. CDR3: CASRHGGSNNEQFF. The CDR3 nucleotides are TGTGCCAGCAGACACGGGGGCTCGAACAATGAGCAGTTCTTC.

V is TRBV29-1 and J is TRBJ1-1; tentatively, D is TRBD1 (6 bases). Germline CDR1 SQVTM, CDR2 ANQGSEA. V lost 7 bases and J lost 1, with 10 bases in between. The CDR3 runs to 12 residues. The CDR3 DNA is TGCAGCGCAAAACAGGGGAACACTGAAGCTTTCTTT. Encoded protein: CSAKQGNTEAFF. The variable domain in full, with the rest retrieved from reference TRBV29-1 and TRBJ1-1, is SAVISQKPSRDICQRGTSLTIQCQVDSQVTMMFWYRQQPGQSLTLIATANQGSEATYESGFVIDKFPISRPNLTFSTLTVSNMSPEDSSIYLCSAKQGNTEAFFGQGTRLTVV.

The chain has TRBV7-2 and TRBJ1-1; D perhaps matches TRBD1 (5 bases). Germline V CDR1 and CDR2: SGHTA, FQGNSA. V lost 4 bases to trimming and J lost 1 base, with 13 bases between them. The CDR3 has 15 residues. The CDR3 sequence: CASSYLGRGNTEAFF. The CDR3, as DNA: TGTGCCAGCAGCTATCTGGGACGTGGGAACACTGAAGCTTTCTTT.